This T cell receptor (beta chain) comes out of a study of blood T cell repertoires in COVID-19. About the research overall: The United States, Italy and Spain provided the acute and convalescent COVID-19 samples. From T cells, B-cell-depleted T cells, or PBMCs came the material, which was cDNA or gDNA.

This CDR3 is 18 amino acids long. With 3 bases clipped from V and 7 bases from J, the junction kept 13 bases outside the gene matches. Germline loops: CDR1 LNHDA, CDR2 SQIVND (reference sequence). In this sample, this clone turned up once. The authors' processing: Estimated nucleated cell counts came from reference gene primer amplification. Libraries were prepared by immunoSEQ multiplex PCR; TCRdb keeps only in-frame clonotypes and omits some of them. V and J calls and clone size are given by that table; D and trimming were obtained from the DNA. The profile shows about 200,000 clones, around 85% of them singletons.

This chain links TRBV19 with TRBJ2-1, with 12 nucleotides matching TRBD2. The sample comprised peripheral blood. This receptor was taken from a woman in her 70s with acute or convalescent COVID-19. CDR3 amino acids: CASSMQLAGGPSRNEQFF. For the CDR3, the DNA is TGTGCCAGTAGTATGCAGCTAGCGGGAGGGCCCTCACGGAATGAGCAGTTCTTC.